This T cell receptor beta chain was observed in a study of blood T cell repertoires in COVID-19. Study overall: Samples of COVID-19 (acute and convalescent) were obtained from the United States, Italy and Spain. T cells, B-cell-depleted T cells, or PBMCs supplied cDNA or gDNA.

How the authors handled the data: It was from reference gene primer amplification that nucleated cell counts were estimated. Sequencing was performed with immunoSEQ multiplex PCR; in TCRdb, only in-frame clones are kept and a portion is missing. V and J calls and clone size are those listed in that table; D and trimming were worked out from the DNA. The table records just over 200,000 clones, about three quarters of them present only once. Trimming cost V 6 bases and J 8 bases; bases outside gene matches: 8. This CDR3 has 13 residues. Sequenced sample: peripheral blood. The sequence was collected from a woman aged 65 to 85 with acute or convalescent COVID-19. The gene calls are TRBV12-3 or TRBV12-4 and TRBJ1-2; 8 bases line up with TRBD1. The CDR3 DNA is TGTGCCAGCAGGACCGGGACAGGAGGAGGCTACACCTTC. This gives the protein CASRTGTGGGYTF.